This T cell receptor beta chain emerged from a study of technical replicates of blood from four donors (dated by TCRdb to the late 2010s). A remark on this clone: Its target antigen remains unknown. No base quality information exists; no much larger clone differs at one position.

Libraries were built with the immunoSEQ multiplex PCR assay. The source is immuneACCESS, and TCRdb retained only in-frame sequences with V and J called. Part of the clones is not carried over; for the studies checked, unresolved V genes explain less than half of this, and the remainder is unexplained. Present in this sample are under 85,000 clones, less than 98% of which were seen just once. The ten biggest clones cover 0.15% to 0.2% of the sample. The TCR originated in a human donor in good health. Material: T cells isolated from PBMCs.

DNA sequence: TGTGCCAGCAGTTACTCGGGGCACTACACCTTC. The encoded protein is CASSYSGHYTF. Recombination joined TRBV6-6 with TRBJ1-2; the D gene is possibly TRBD1, with 5 bases matching. Including cysteine and phenylalanine, the CDR3 has 11 amino acids. Only the CDR3 DNA is retained, 33 bases long and in frame from the first base. V drops 0 bases and J drops 10 bases, leaving 6 bases in between. The germline V gene (reference sequence) yields MNHNY for CDR1 and SVGAGI for CDR2.